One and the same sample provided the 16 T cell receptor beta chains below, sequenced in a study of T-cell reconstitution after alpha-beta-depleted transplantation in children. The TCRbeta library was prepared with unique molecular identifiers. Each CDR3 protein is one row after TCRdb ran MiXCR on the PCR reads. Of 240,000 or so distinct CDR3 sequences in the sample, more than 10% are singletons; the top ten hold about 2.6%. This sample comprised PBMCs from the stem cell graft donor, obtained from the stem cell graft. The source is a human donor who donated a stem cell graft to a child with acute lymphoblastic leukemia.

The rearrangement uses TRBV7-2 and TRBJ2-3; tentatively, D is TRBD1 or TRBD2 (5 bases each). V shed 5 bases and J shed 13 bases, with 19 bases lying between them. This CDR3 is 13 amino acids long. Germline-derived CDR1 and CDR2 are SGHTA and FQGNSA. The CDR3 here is CASSPSGTHPEYF. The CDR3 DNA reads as TGTGCCAGCAGCCCCTCCGGGACCCATCCCGAGTATTTT.

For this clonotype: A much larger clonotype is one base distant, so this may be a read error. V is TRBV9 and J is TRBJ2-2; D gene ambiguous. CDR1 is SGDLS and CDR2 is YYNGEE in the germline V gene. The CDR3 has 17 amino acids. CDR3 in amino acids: CTSSVAGRPLDTGELFF. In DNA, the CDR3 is TGTACCAGCAGCGTAGCTGGCAGGCCCCTGGACACCGGGGAGCTGTTTTTT.

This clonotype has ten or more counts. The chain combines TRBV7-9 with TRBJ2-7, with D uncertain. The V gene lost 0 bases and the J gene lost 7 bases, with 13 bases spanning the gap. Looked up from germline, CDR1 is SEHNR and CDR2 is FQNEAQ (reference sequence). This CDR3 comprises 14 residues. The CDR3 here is CASSLAGLAREQYF. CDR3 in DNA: TGTGCCAGCAGCTTAGCCGGCCTGGCTAGGGAGCAGTACTTC.

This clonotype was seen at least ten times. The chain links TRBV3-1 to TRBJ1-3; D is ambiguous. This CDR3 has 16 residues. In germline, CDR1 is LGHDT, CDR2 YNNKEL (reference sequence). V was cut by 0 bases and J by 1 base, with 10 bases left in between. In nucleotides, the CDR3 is TGTGCCAGCAGCCAAGATCCTCCCGGGTCTGGAAACACCATATATTTT. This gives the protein CASSQDPPGSGNTIYF.

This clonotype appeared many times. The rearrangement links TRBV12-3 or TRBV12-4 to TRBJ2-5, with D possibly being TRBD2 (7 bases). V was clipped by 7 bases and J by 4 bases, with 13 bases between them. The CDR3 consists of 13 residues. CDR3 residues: CASTGGAGETQYF. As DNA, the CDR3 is TGTGCCAGCACGGGGGGCGCGGGAGAGACCCAGTACTTC.

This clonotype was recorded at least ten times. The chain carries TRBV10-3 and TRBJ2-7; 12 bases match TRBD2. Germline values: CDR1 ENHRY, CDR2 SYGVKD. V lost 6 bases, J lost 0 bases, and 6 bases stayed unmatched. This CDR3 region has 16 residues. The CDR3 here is CAIRVRLAGDSYEQYF. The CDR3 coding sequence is TGTGCCATCAGGGTTCGACTAGCGGGAGACTCCTACGAGCAGTACTTC.

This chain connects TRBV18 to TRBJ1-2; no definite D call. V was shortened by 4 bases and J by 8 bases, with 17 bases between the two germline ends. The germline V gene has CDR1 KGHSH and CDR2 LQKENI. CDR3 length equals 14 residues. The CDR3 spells CASSLSSGKDGYTF. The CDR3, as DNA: TGTGCCAGCTCACTGTCGTCGGGGAAGGACGGCTACACCTTC.

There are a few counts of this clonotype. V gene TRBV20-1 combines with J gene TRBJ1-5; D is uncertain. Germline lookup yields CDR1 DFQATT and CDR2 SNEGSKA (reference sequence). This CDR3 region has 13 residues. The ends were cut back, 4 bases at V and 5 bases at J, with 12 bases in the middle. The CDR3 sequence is CSATRFADQPQHF. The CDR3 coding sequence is TGCAGTGCTACTAGATTCGCGGATCAGCCCCAGCATTTT.

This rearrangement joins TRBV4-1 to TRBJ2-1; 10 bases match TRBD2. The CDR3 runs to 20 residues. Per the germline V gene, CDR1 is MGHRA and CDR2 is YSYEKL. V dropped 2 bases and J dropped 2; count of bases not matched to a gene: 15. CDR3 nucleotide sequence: TGCGCCAGCAGCCAAAAGGCAGGTTTAGCTAGCGGGAGTCCCTACAATGAGCAGTTCTTC. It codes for CASSQKAGLASGSPYNEQFF.

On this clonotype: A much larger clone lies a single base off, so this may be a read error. The CDR3 coding sequence is TGTGCCAGCAGTTTAGCGGGATGGTTCTACAATGAGCAGTTCTTC. This codes for CASSLAGWFYNEQFF. The V and J genes are TRBV12-3 or TRBV12-4 and TRBJ2-1; the D is unclear. CDR3 size: 15 residues. V lost 0 bases, J lost 3 bases, and 9 bases lay in between.

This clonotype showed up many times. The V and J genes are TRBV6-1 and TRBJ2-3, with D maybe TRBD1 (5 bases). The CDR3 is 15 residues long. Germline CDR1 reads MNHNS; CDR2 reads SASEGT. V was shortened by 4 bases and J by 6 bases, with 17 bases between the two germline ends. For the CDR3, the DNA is TGTGCCAGCAGTGGATGGGGCGAACCGCTGGATACGCAGTATTTT. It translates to CASSGWGEPLDTQYF.

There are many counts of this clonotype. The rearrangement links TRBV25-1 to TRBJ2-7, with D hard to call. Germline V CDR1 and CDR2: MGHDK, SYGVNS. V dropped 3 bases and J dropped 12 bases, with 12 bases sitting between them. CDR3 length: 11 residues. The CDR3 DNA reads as TGTGCCAGCAGTGAGGGTTCATTGCGGTACTTC. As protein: CASSEGSLRYF.

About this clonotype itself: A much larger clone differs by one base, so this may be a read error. The CDR3 sequence: CASNLDAHRVEQYF. The CDR3 nucleotides read TGTGCCAGCAACTTAGACGCCCACAGGGTCGAGCAGTACTTC. The V gene is TRBV11-2, the J gene TRBJ2-7; possible D gene TRBD1, 6 bases. Germline CDR1 is SGHAT and CDR2 is FQNNGV. CDR3 size: 14 residues.

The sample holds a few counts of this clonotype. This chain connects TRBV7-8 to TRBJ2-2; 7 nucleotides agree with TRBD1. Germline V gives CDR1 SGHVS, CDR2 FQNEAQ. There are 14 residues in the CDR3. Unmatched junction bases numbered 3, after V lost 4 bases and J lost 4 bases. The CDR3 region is CASSWTGPTGELFF. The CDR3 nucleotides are TGTGCCAGCAGCTGGACAGGTCCCACCGGGGAGCTGTTTTTT.

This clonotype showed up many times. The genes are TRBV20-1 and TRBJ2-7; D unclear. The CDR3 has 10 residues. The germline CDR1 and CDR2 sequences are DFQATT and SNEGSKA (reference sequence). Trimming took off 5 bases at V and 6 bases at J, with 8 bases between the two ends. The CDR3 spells CSAAYGEQYF. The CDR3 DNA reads TGCAGTGCTGCCTACGGCGAGCAGTACTTC.

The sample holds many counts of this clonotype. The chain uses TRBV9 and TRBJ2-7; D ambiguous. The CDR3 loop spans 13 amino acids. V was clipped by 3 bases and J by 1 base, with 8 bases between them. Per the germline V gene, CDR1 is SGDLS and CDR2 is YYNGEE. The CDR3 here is CASSAHGSYEQYF. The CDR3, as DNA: TGTGCCAGCAGCGCCCACGGATCCTACGAGCAGTACTTC. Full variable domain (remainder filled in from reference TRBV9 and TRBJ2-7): DSGVTQTPKHLITATGQRVTLRCSPRSGDLSVYWYQQSLDQGLQFLIQYYNGEERAKGNILERFSAQQFPDLHSELNLSSLELGDSALYFCASSAHGSYEQYFGPGTRLTVT.